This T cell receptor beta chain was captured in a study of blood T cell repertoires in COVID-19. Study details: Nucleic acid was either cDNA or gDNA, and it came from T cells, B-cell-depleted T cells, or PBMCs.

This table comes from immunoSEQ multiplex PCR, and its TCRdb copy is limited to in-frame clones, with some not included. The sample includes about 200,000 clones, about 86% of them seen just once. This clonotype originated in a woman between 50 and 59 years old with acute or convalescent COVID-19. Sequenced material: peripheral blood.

CDR3 residues: CASSTSGGTNEKLFF. The DNA for the CDR3 is TGTGCCAGCAGCACCTCAGGGGGCACTAATGAAAAACTGTTTTTT. This chain uses TRBV6-5 with TRBJ1-4, with 8 bases identical to TRBD1. The CDR3 is 15 residues long. The germline CDR1 and CDR2 sequences are MNHEY and SVGAGI. Trimming cost V 6 bases and J 2 bases; bases outside gene matches: 5.